This T cell receptor beta chain was sequenced during a study of graft-versus-host responses after intestinal transplantation. Study as a whole: Following induction with anti-thymocyte globulin, all recipients were given tacrolimus and steroids for three to four years. Regarding the study as a whole: GvH clonotypes were identified within recipient marrow, with a subset emerging first in ileum or blood.

In the case of this clone: Its antigen remains unknown.

V was pared by 0 bases and J by 4 bases, with 5 bases of the junction left unmatched. The CDR3 is made up of 15 amino acids. Germline V gene lookup returns CDR1 ENHRY and CDR2 SYGVKD. Method: immunoSEQ multiplex PCR; TCRdb's copy keeps in-frame clones and lacks some. The profile covers roughly 120,000 clones, with around nine tenths appearing a single time and more than 0.15% taken by the ten largest. This rearrangement joins TRBV10-3 to TRBJ1-2; 7 bases are shared with TRBD1. This TCR derives from a human donor who received an intestinal transplant. This sample comprised unstimulated CD4+ T cells sorted from spleen or lymph node cells, obtained before intestinal transplant. CDR3: CAISESPGQRYGYTF. For the CDR3, the DNA is TGTGCCATCAGTGAGTCTCCGGGACAGCGCTATGGCTACACCTTC.